This TCR beta chain stems from a study of cytomegalovirus exposure and HLA in healthy donors. In the study overall: A preliminary data release comprised 80 million to 95 million unique TCRs obtained from HLA-typed donors.

PCR used 60 Vbeta primers and 13 Jbeta primers. TCRdb's copy holds only in-frame clones and misses some; the assay was immunoSEQ multiplex PCR. Of approximately 100,000 clones in the sample, 75% were seen once. Germline lookup yields CDR1 MDHEN and CDR2 SYDVKM. The CDR3 is 15 amino acids. V lost 4 bases to trimming and J lost 4 bases, with 17 bases between them. Specimen: PBMCs. The receptor comes from a male donor in good health and CMV-seropositive. The genes are TRBV28 and TRBJ2-7, with a weak D call TRBD2 (6 bases). The CDR3 DNA sequence: TGTGCCAGCAGTTCCACGGGACTCGGGATATACGAGCAGTACTTC. As protein: CASSSTGLGIYEQYF.